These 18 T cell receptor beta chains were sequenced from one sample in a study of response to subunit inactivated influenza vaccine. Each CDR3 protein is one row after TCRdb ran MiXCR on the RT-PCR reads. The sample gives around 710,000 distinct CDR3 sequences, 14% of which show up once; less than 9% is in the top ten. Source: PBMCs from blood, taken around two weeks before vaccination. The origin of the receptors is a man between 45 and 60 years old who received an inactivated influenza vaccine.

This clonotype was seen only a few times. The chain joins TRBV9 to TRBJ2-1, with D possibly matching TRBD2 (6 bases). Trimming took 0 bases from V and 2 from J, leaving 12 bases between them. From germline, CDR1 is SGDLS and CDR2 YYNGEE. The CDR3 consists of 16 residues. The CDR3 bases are TGTGCCAGCAGCGTAGCAGCTAGCGAAGCCTACAATGAGCAGTTCTTC. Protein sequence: CASSVAASEAYNEQFF.

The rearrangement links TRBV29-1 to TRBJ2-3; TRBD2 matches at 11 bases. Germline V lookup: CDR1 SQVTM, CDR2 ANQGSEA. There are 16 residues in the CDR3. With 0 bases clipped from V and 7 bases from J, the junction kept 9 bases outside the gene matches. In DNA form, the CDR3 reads TGCAGCGTTGAAGAGCTAGCGGGAGGACGACGTTATACGCAGTATTTT. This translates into CSVEELAGGRRYTQYF.

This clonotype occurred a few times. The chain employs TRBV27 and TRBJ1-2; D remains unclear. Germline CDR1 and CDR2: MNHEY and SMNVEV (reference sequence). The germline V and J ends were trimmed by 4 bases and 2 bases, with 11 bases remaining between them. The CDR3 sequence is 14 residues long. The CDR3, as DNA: TGTGCCAGCAGTTGGGCCAGTGGGAACTATGGCTACACCTTC. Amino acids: CASSWASGNYGYTF.

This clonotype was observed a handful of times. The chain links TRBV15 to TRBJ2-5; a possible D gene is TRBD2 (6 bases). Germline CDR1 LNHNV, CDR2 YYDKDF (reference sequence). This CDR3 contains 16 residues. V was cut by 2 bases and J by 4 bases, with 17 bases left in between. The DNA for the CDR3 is TGTGCCACCAGCAGATCCCCCAGGAGGGGCTCAGAGACCCAGTACTTC. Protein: CATSRSPRRGSETQYF.

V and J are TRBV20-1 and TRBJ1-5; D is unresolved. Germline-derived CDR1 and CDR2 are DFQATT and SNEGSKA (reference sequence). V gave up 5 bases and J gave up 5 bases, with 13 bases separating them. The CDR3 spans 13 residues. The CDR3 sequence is CSAVTSSYQPQHF. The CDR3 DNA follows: TGCAGTGCTGTTACGTCGAGCTATCAGCCCCAGCATTTT.

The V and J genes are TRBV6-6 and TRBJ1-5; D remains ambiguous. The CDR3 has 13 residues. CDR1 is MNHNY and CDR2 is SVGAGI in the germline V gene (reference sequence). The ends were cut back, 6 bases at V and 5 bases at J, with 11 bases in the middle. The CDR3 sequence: CASSYNRDQPQHF. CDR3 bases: TGTGCCAGCAGCTACAATAGGGATCAGCCCCAGCATTTT.

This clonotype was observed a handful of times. This CDR3 reads CASSPRDRGPPGTDTQYF. CDR3 nucleotides: TGCGCCAGCAGCCCGCGGGACAGGGGGCCCCCTGGCACAGATACGCAGTATTTT. J is TRBJ2-3 and V is TRBV4-1, with 12 bases fitting TRBD1. The CDR3 sequence is 18 residues long. With V trimmed by 4 bases and J by 1 base, 9 bases remained unmatched. CDR1 is MGHRA, CDR2 YSYEKL, per germline.

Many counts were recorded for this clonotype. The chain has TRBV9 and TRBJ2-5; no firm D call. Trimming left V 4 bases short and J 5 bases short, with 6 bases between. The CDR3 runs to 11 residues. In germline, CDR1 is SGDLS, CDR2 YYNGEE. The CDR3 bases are TGTGCCAGCAGCTTAGACGAGACCCAGTACTTC. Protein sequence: CASSLDETQYF.

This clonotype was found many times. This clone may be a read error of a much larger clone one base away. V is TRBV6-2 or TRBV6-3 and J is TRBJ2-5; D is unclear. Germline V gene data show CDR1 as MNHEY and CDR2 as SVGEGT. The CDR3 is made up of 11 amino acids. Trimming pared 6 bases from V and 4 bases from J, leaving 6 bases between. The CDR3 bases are TGTGCCAGCAGCCCCCTAGAGACCCAGTACTTC. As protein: CASSPLETQYF.

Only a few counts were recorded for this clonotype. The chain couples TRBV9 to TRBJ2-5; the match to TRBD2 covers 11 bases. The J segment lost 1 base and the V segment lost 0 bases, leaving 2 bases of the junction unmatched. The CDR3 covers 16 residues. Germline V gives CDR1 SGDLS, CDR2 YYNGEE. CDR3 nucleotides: TGTGCCAGCAGCGTAGGTAGCGGGAGGGCCCAAGAGACCCAGTACTTC. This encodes CASSVGSGRAQETQYF.

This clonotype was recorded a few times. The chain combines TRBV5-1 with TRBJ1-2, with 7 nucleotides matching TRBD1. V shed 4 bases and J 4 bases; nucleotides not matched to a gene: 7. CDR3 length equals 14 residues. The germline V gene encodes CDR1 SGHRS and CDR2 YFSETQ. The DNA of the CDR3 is TGCGCCAGCAGCATCGACAGGGTTGGCTATGGCTACACCTTC. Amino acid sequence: CASSIDRVGYGYTF.

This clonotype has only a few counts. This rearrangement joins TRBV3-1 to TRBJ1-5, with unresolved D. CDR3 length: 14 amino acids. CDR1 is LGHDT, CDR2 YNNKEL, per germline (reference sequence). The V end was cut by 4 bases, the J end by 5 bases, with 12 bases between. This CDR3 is CASSPTFSDQPQHF. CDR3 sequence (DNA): TGTGCCAGCAGCCCCACTTTTTCCGATCAGCCCCAGCATTTT.

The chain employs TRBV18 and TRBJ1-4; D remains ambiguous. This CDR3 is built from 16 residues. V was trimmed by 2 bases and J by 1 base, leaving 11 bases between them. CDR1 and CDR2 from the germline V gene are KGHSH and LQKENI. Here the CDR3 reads CASSPRSVLTNEKLFF. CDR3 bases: TGTGCCAGCTCACCAAGGTCGGTTCTAACTAATGAAAAACTGTTTTTT.

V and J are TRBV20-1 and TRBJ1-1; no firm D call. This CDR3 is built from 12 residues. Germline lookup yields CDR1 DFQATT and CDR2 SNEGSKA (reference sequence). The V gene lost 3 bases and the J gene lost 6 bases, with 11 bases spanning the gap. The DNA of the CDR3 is TGCAGTGCTAGGTCGACCAGCGCTGAAGCTTTCTTT. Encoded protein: CSARSTSAEAFF.

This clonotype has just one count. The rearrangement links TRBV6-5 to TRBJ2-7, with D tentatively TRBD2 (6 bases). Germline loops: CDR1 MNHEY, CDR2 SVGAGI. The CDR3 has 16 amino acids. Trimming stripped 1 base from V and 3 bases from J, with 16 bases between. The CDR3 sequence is CASSYYTGLEIYEQYF. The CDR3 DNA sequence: TGTGCCAGCAGTTACTATACGGGACTGGAGATCTACGAGCAGTACTTC.

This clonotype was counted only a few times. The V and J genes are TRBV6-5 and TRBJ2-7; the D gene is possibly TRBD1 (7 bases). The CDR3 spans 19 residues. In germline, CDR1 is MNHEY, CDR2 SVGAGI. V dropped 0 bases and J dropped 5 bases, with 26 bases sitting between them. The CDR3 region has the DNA TGTGCCAGCAGTTACTCGACAGGGACTTTAGTCCAACGATCCGACGAGCAGTACTTC. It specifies CASSYSTGTLVQRSDEQYF.

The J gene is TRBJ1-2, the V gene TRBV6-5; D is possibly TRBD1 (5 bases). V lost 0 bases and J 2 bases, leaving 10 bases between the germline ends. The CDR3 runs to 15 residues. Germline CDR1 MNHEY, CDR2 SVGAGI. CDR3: CASSYSRDGNYGYTF. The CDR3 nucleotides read TGTGCCAGCAGTTACTCAAGGGACGGAAACTATGGCTACACCTTC.

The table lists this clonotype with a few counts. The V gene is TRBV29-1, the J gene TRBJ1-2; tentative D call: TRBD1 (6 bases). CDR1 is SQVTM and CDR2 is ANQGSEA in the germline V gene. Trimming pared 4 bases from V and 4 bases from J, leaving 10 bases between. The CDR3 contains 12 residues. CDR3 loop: CSVGDRTYGYTF. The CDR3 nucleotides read TGCAGCGTTGGCGACAGGACCTATGGCTACACCTTC. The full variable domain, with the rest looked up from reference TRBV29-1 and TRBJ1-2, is SAVISQKPSRDICQRGTSLTIQCQVDSQVTMMFWYRQQPGQSLTLIATANQGSEATYESGFVIDKFPISRPNLTFSTLTVSNMSPEDSSIYLCSVGDRTYGYTFGSGTRLTVV.